This TCR beta chain was sequenced during a study of blood T cells in healthy people across ages. A J-beta primer mix and a sample-barcoded 5' primer were used in a second PCR of roughly 6 to 11 cycles. TCRdb passed the 5' RACE reads through MiXCR, listing each CDR3 protein once. The sample carries hundreds of thousands of distinct CDR3 sequences, 20% to 25% recorded once. This clonotype was detected a few times. V was cut by 0 bases and J by 3 bases, with 10 bases left in between. CDR3 size: 15 residues. Germline CDR1 reads SGHRS; CDR2 reads YFSETQ. This clonotype was sampled from a man between 65 and 85 years old in good health. Material: blood. This chain connects TRBV5-1 to TRBJ1-5; D is uncertain. The chain's CDR3 is CASSLDGSLNQPQHF. CDR3 DNA sequence: TGCGCCAGCAGCTTGGACGGCAGTCTCAATCAGCCCCAGCATTTT.